A selection of T cell receptor beta chains follows, all from one sample in a study of T cell repertoires in cytomegalovirus infection. TCRdb reanalysed the reads using MiXCR and keeps one entry per CDR3 protein. The sample holds under 350,000 distinct CDR3 sequences, roughly 9.3% seen once. The sequencing sample was made of PBMCs. The receptors derive from a human donor in good health (CMV status not recorded). Some clones in this sample may be carry-over from other donors' samples. Each CDR3 is given with its conserved first and last residue. The D gene is left open where the match is weak. The size of a clone is reported for some rows only, either as once, few or many, or as a class for expanded clones.

J gene	V gene	clone size	CDR3 length	D gene	CDR3 protein	CDR3 DNA
TRBJ2-5	TRBV20-1	many	12	NA	CSASRPGETQYF	TGCAGTGCTAGCCGGCCGGGAGAGACCCAGTACTTC
TRBJ1-2	TRBV6-2/TRBV6-3	NA	15	TRBD1	CASSRLPGQQYGYTF	TGTGCCAGCAGTCGGTTACCGGGACAGCAATATGGCTACACCTTC
TRBJ1-2	TRBV28	few	17	TRBD1	CASSSILRGRGQFGYTF	TGTGCCAGCAGTTCTATCCTCAGGGGGCGCGGGCAATTTGGCTACACCTTC
TRBJ1-4	TRBV20-1	few	12	NA	CSARDMREKLFF	TGCAGTGCTAGAGATATGAGGGAAAAACTGTTTTTT
TRBJ1-2	TRBV28	many	13	TRBD1	CASRTQGIDGYTF	TGTGCCAGCAGAACACAGGGGATTGATGGCTACACCTTC
TRBJ2-1	TRBV28	many	15	TRBD2	CASSPGTSGDNEQFF	TGTGCCAGCAGTCCCGGGACTAGCGGAGACAATGAGCAGTTCTTC
TRBJ2-2	TRBV7-2	many	15	NA	CASSFGPSNTGELFF	TGTGCCAGCAGCTTTGGCCCTTCGAACACCGGGGAGCTGTTTTTT
TRBJ1-1	TRBV19	many	16	TRBD1	CASKAGQANGGPKAFF	TGTGCCAGTAAGGCGGGACAGGCCAACGGGGGGCCTAAAGCTTTCTTT
TRBJ1-1	TRBV19	many	14	TRBD1	CASSTGQLNTEAFF	TGTGCCAGTAGTACGGGACAGTTGAACACTGAAGCTTTCTTT
TRBJ2-6	TRBV12-3/TRBV12-4	many	16	NA	CASGGGPASGANVLTF	TGTGCCAGCGGAGGGGGGCCTGCCTCTGGGGCCAACGTCCTGACTTTC
TRBJ1-2	TRBV7-9	NA	13	NA	CASIPGPWYGYTF	TGTGCCAGCATCCCGGGACCGTGGTATGGCTACACCTTC
TRBJ2-3	TRBV11-2	many	16	TRBD2	CASSFGLAGGRDTQYF	TGTGCCAGCAGCTTCGGACTAGCGGGGGGGCGAGATACGCAGTATTTT
TRBJ2-6	TRBV29-1	many	15	NA	CSAPTVVSGANVLTF	TGCAGCGCACCGACAGTCGTCTCTGGGGCCAACGTCCTGACTTTC
TRBJ2-3	TRBV7-2	many	17	TRBD2	CASSLKLAGGGTDTQYF	TGTGCCAGCAGCTTAAAATTGGCGGGGGGGGGCACAGATACGCAGTATTTT
TRBJ2-5	TRBV5-6	many	18	TRBD1	CASSSDRGQIRYQETQYF	TGTGCCAGCAGCTCCGACAGGGGCCAAATCCGGTACCAAGAGACCCAGTACTTC
TRBJ1-1	TRBV7-2	many	14	TRBD1	CASSSQGGGTEAFF	TGTGCCAGCAGCTCACAGGGGGGAGGCACTGAAGCTTTCTTT
TRBJ2-1	TRBV20-1	NA	15	TRBD1	CSAPPGQGPYNEQFF	TGCAGTGCTCCTCCGGGACAGGGCCCCTACAATGAGCAGTTCTTC
TRBJ2-7	TRBV7-9	many	12	NA	CASSSRDYEQYF	TGTGCCAGCAGCTCGAGGGATTACGAGCAGTACTTC
TRBJ2-7	TRBV7-9	many	15	NA	CASSFNREISEEQYF	TGTGCCAGCAGCTTTAATCGGGAAATATCGGAGGAGCAGTACTTC
TRBJ2-5	TRBV7-6	many	14	NA	CASSFRPDQETQYF	TGTGCCAGCAGCTTTCGGCCCGACCAAGAGACCCAGTACTTC
TRBJ1-5	TRBV2	NA	15	NA	CASRDGRNSNQPQHF	TGTGCCAGCAGAGATGGACGGAATAGCAATCAGCCCCAGCATTTT
TRBJ1-2	TRBV19	once	16	TRBD1	CASSIRGDRPNYGYTF	TGTGCCAGTAGTATCAGGGGGGACAGACCTAACTATGGCTACACCTTC
TRBJ2-1	TRBV6-7	few	16	NA	CASRGGLPTNDNEQFF	TGTGCCAGCAGAGGGGGGCTCCCCACAAACGACAATGAGCAGTTCTTC
TRBJ2-7	TRBV5-1	many	15	TRBD1	CASSGGTGHNYEQYF	TGCGCCAGCAGCGGGGGGACAGGGCATAACTACGAGCAGTACTTC
TRBJ1-3	TRBV9	many	20	NA	CASSPLGGINRASSGNTIYF	TGTGCCAGCAGCCCTCTTGGGGGGATCAACAGGGCCTCCTCTGGAAACACCATATATTTT
TRBJ2-5	TRBV7-8	few	15	NA	CASSLTRDFEETQYF	TGTGCCAGCAGCTTAACCCGGGACTTTGAGGAGACCCAGTACTTC
TRBJ2-1	TRBV2	many	14	NA	CASSKLTANNEQFF	TGTGCCAGCAGTAAATTGACAGCTAACAATGAGCAGTTCTTC
TRBJ2-1	TRBV5-1	many	14	NA	CASSLDGTYNEQFF	TGTGCCAGCAGTTTGGACGGAACCTACAATGAGCAGTTCTTC
TRBJ2-5	TRBV7-6	NA	14	NA	CASSLRSNGETQYF	TGTGCCAGCAGCTTACGGTCCAACGGGGAGACCCAGTACTTC
TRBJ2-1	TRBV6-2/TRBV6-3	many	14	NA	CASSPSGQNNEQFF	TGTGCCAGCAGTCCCTCGGGACAAAACAATGAGCAGTTCTTC
TRBJ2-2	TRBV6-2/TRBV6-3	many	13	NA	CASSPQGKRELFF	TGTGCCAGCTCGCCTCAGGGGAAGAGAGAGCTGTTTTTT
TRBJ2-1	TRBV28	many	14	NA	CASRGEGSLNEQFF	TGTGCCAGCAGGGGAGAGGGAAGTCTCAATGAGCAGTTCTTC
TRBJ2-3	TRBV11-2	NA	12	TRBD2	CTSSLGEGTQYF	TGTACCAGCAGCCTAGGGGAGGGTACGCAGTATTTT
TRBJ1-5	TRBV5-5	many	15	TRBD1	CASSPRTGSNQPQHF	TGTGCCAGCAGCCCACGGACAGGGTCCAATCAGCCCCAGCATTTT
TRBJ2-7	TRBV29-1	many	13	NA	CSVPGDSSYEQYF	TGCAGCGTTCCGGGGGACAGCTCCTACGAGCAGTACTTC
TRBJ2-1	TRBV6-6	many	15	TRBD2	CASSSGRSSYNEQFF	TGTGCCAGCAGTTCCGGGAGGAGCTCCTACAATGAGCAGTTCTTC
TRBJ2-7	TRBV27	many	16	TRBD1	CASSLGPGQGIYEQYF	TGTGCCAGCAGTTTGGGGCCGGGACAGGGAATTTACGAGCAGTACTTC
TRBJ1-1	TRBV5-1	many	14	NA	CASSLSPLNTEAFF	TGCGCCAGCAGCTTGTCCCCCCTGAACACTGAAGCTTTCTTT
TRBJ2-2	TRBV5-1	many	13	NA	CASSAGRSGELFF	TGCGCCAGCAGCGCTGGACGTAGCGGGGAGCTGTTTTTT
TRBJ2-6	TRBV10-3	many	19	NA	CAISVLGTEPSSGANVLTF	TGTGCCATCAGTGTCCTGGGTACAGAACCGAGCTCTGGGGCCAACGTCCTGACTTTC